This passage covers 18 T cell receptor beta chains from one sample sequenced in a study of beta chain features in type 1 diabetes. Every bit of the isolated RNA underwent reverse transcription, so sequencing read expressed TCRB transcripts. Clones were sequenced by immunoSEQ multiplex PCR, and TCRdb holds only the in-frame ones, with some missing. The data hold 400,000 to 600,000 clones, with around 28% observed a single time. The sample consisted of naive CD4+ T cells from blood. These receptors all stem from a man aged 18 to 29 in good health.

The chain couples TRBV30 to TRBJ2-6, with TRBD1 matching 8 bases. The trim removed 8 bases at V and 2 bases at J, leaving 11 bases unmatched. Germline V gene data show CDR1 as GTSNPN and CDR2 as SVGIG (reference sequence). The CDR3 contains 16 residues. The CDR3 loop is CARSTGGSPGANVLTF. The DNA of the CDR3 is TGTGCCCGATCTACAGGGGGAAGTCCTGGGGCCAACGTCCTGACTTTC.

The chain joins TRBV7-9 to TRBJ2-2, with 10 bases lining up with TRBD2. Germline V gene lookup returns CDR1 SEHNR and CDR2 FQNEAQ (reference sequence). The CDR3 contains 15 residues. V lost 5 bases and J lost 5; bases outside the gene matches: 5. Here the CDR3 DNA reads TGTGCCAGCAGCCGCGGACTAGCGGAGACCGGGGAGCTGTTTTTT. As protein: CASSRGLAETGELFF.

The chain combines TRBV18 with TRBJ2-1, with D hard to call. Between the trimmed V and J ends, which lost 1 base and 9 bases, there was a span of 10 bases. Germline assignment: CDR1 KGHSH and CDR2 LQKENI. The CDR3 has 13 residues. The CDR3 loop reads CASSPLISGEQFF. The DNA for the CDR3 is TGTGCCAGCTCACCACTCATATCGGGTGAGCAGTTCTTC.

The J gene is TRBJ1-4, the V gene TRBV30; 9 bases line up with TRBD1. CDR1 is GTSNPN and CDR2 is SVGIG in the germline V gene (reference sequence). The CDR3 is 15 amino acids. Germline trimming cut 2 bases from V and 8 bases from J; bases unmatched to any gene: 9. The CDR3 reads CAWSHNRGQGEKLFF. The CDR3 DNA reads TGTGCCTGGAGTCACAACAGGGGGCAAGGGGAAAAACTGTTTTTT.

This sequence joins TRBV7-2 and TRBJ2-1; TRBD2 agrees at 7 bases. The CDR3 consists of 15 residues. Germline V lookup: CDR1 SGHTA, CDR2 FQGNSA. V was pared by 10 bases and J by 0 bases, with 9 bases of the junction left unmatched. The CDR3 DNA reads as TGTGCCACTCAAACGGGAGGTCTCTCCTACAATGAGCAGTTCTTC. This sequence encodes CATQTGGLSYNEQFF.

The DNA of the CDR3 is TGTGCCAGCACCAACACCGGGCTAGCGGGACAAGAGACCCAGTACTTC. This gives the protein CASTNTGLAGQETQYF. This chain links TRBV7-2 with TRBJ2-5, with 9 bases aligning to TRBD2. The CDR3 totals 16 residues. The junction had 11 bases not matched to a gene; V was cut back by 7 bases and J by 2 bases. Germline V CDR1 and CDR2: SGHTA, FQGNSA. Combining the CDR3 with reference TRBV7-2 and TRBJ2-5 gives the whole variable domain GAGVSQSPSNKVTEKGKDVELRCDPISGHTALYWYRQSLGQGLEFLIYFQGNSAPDKSGLPSDRFSAERTGGSVSTLTIQRTQQEDSAVYLCASTNTGLAGQETQYFGPGTRLLVL.

V and J are TRBV29-1 and TRBJ2-7, with 9 nucleotides matching TRBD1. Germline V gene data show CDR1 as SQVTM and CDR2 as ANQGSEA. This CDR3 has 15 amino acids. Unmatched junction bases numbered 12, after V lost 6 bases and J lost 3 bases. CDR3 coding DNA: TGCAGCGTCGGGGCTCCGGACAGGGGAGGCTACGAGCAGTACTTC. Protein: CSVGAPDRGGYEQYF.

This clone was counted only a few times. V and J are TRBV30 and TRBJ2-3, with TRBD1 matching 7 bases. This CDR3 region has 17 residues. The germline CDR1 and CDR2 sequences are GTSNPN and SVGIG (reference sequence). V was pared by 2 bases and J by 2 bases, with 13 bases of the junction left unmatched. The CDR3 region has the DNA TGTGCCTGGAGTACAAGACTGGGACAGACAGACACAGATACGCAGTATTTT. As protein: CAWSTRLGQTDTDTQYF.

This clone was seen a few times. The rearrangement links TRBV29-1 to TRBJ2-1; 12 nucleotides align to TRBD2. Germline V gives CDR1 SQVTM, CDR2 ANQGSEA. CDR3 length equals 14 residues. V trimming: 6 bases; J trimming: 5 bases; junction bases outside the gene matches: 5. CDR3 region: CSVQGLAGHNEQFF. The CDR3 nucleotides are TGCAGCGTCCAAGGACTAGCGGGACACAATGAGCAGTTCTTC.

The chain couples TRBV28 to TRBJ1-1; D unclear. The length of the CDR3 is 14 residues. Germline CDR1 and CDR2: MDHEN and SYDVKM. Trimming pared 6 bases from V and 1 base from J, leaving 12 bases between. CDR3 sequence: CASRKYGPNTEAFF. CDR3 coding DNA: TGTGCCAGCAGAAAATACGGCCCGAACACTGAAGCTTTCTTT.

V is TRBV9 and J is TRBJ1-5; unclear D gene. CDR1 and CDR2 from the germline V gene are SGDLS and YYNGEE. CDR3 size: 14 residues. V dropped 4 bases and J dropped 3 bases, with 11 bases sitting between them. CDR3 sequence reads: CASSSWQLNQPQHF. The DNA for the CDR3 is TGTGCCAGCAGCTCTTGGCAGCTCAATCAGCCCCAGCATTTT.

This clone has more than one count but fewer than ten. The chain uses TRBV5-1 and TRBJ2-1; no clear D gene. The CDR3 has 16 amino acids. Germline V CDR1 and CDR2: SGHRS, YFSETQ. Trimming left V 4 bases short and J 6 bases short, with 20 bases between. This CDR3 is CASSPPRGSNSNEQFF. The CDR3 DNA reads as TGCGCCAGCAGCCCACCCCGTGGGTCCAACAGCAATGAGCAGTTCTTC.

V and J are TRBV15 and TRBJ2-2; possible D gene TRBD1, 6 bases. The V end was cut by 0 bases, the J end by 4 bases, with 15 bases between. Germline V gene lookup returns CDR1 LNHNV and CDR2 YYDKDF (reference sequence). The CDR3 contains 17 residues. The CDR3 reads CATSRDLTGGVTGELFF. The CDR3 DNA is TGTGCCACCAGCAGAGATCTGACTGGGGGCGTCACCGGGGAGCTGTTTTTT.

The chain recombines TRBV7-2 with TRBJ2-7, with a tentative D call TRBD2 (5 bases). The CDR3 runs to 16 residues. CDR1 and CDR2 (germline): SGHTA, FQGNSA. V lost 2 bases to trimming and J lost 0 bases, with 14 bases between them. The CDR3 coding sequence is TGTGCCAGCAGCTTAAGTTCGGCGGGTAGCTCCTACGAGCAGTACTTC. This gives the protein CASSLSSAGSSYEQYF.

This chain links TRBV7-2 with TRBJ2-7, with 7 bases that match TRBD2. Germline values: CDR1 SGHTA, CDR2 FQGNSA. Trimming took 6 bases from V and 2 from J; bases not matched to a gene: 7. This CDR3 is built from 14 residues. CDR3 loop: CASSSSGATYEQYF. The CDR3 DNA sequence: TGTGCCAGCAGTTCTAGCGGAGCTACCTACGAGCAGTACTTC. Combining the CDR3 with reference TRBV7-2 and TRBJ2-7 gives the whole variable domain GAGVSQSPSNKVTEKGKDVELRCDPISGHTALYWYRQSLGQGLEFLIYFQGNSAPDKSGLPSDRFSAERTGGSVSTLTIQRTQQEDSAVYLCASSSSGATYEQYFGPGTRLTVT.

V is TRBV19 and J is TRBJ1-1, with a weak D call TRBD1 (5 bases). The CDR3 length is 14 residues. Germline CDR1 is LNHDA and CDR2 is SQIVND (reference sequence). Between the trimmed V and J ends, which lost 6 bases and 3 bases, there was a span of 14 bases. CDR3: CASRTRGWDTEAFF. The CDR3 region has the DNA TGTGCCAGTAGGACGAGGGGCTGGGACACTGAAGCTTTCTTT.

The chain combines TRBV5-4 with TRBJ2-5, with 9 bases aligning to TRBD2. The germline gives CDR1 SGHNT, CDR2 YYREEE (reference sequence). Unmatched junction bases numbered 2, after V lost 0 bases and J lost 5 bases. This CDR3 spans 14 amino acids. The DNA of the CDR3 is TGTGCCAGCAGCTTGGCTAGCGGGACTGAGACCCAGTACTTC. It encodes CASSLASGTETQYF.

This clone has a handful of counts. The genes are TRBV7-9 and TRBJ2-7; D is uncertain. CDR1 and CDR2 from the germline V gene are SEHNR and FQNEAQ (reference sequence). Trimming pared 5 bases from V and 0 bases from J, leaving 11 bases between. The CDR3 spans 14 residues. The CDR3 DNA reads as TGTGCCAGCAGCCTGGCGCAAAACTCCTACGAGCAGTACTTC. Amino acids: CASSLAQNSYEQYF.